This is a list of T cell receptor beta chains from one sample in a study of T cell repertoires in cytomegalovirus infection. Their antigens are not known. One entry per CDR3 protein results from TCRdb running MiXCR on the reads. The data show a few hundred thousand distinct CDR3 sequences, with around 40% seen just once and 48% held by the top ten. Sequenced material: cultured PBMCs, taken from culture after CMV antigen stimulation. Source of these receptors: a human donor in good health (CMV status not recorded). Some clones in this sample may be carry-over from other donors' samples. The CDR3 runs from the conserved cysteine through the conserved F or W. D genes are given only for firm matches. The size field is filled for only some rows; it gives once, few, many or a size class.

>TRBJ1-1|.|.|TRBV28
CASSFVRATEAFF
TGTGCCAGCAGTTTTGTAAGGGCCACTGAAGCTTTCTTT
>TRBJ2-5|.|.|TRBV7-2
CASTPRGQETQYF
TGTGCCAGCACCCCCCGGGGCCAAGAGACCCAGTACTTC
>TRBJ2-7|TRBD2|few|TRBV7-9
CASSPGGQAGGFTYEQYF
TGTGCCAGCAGCCCGGGAGGTCAAGCGGGAGGATTTACGTACGAGCAGTACTTC
>TRBJ2-1|TRBD2|.|TRBV28
CASSLSGLDLFF
TGTGCCAGCAGTTTATCGGGACTAGACCTCTTCTTC
>TRBJ1-3|.|.|TRBV20-1
CSAREPRVFGNTIYF
TGCAGTGCTAGGGAACCCAGGGTATTCGGAAACACCATATATTTT
>TRBJ1-1|.|.|TRBV20-1
CSADKRLGNTEAFF
TGCAGTGCTGATAAAAGACTTGGGAACACTGAAGCTTTCTTT
>TRBJ2-5|TRBD2|few|TRBV7-2
CASSLAFAGGRETQYF
TGTGCCAGCAGCTTAGCGTTTGCGGGAGGCCGGGAGACCCAGTACTTC
>TRBJ1-3|.|few|TRBV11-2
CASSGYRSGNTIYF
TGTGCCAGCAGTGGTTACAGATCTGGAAACACCATATATTTT
>TRBJ2-7|TRBD2|.|TRBV7-8
CASSGRLAGAYEQYF
TGTGCCAGCAGCGGACGACTAGCGGGAGCCTACGAGCAGTACTTC
>TRBJ2-7|.|.|TRBV7-2
CASSLVRTATYEQYF
TGTGCCAGCAGCTTAGTCCGGACGGCTACCTACGAGCAGTACTTC
>TRBJ1-2|TRBD1|.|TRBV20-1
CSARDRVHYGYTF
TGCAGTGCGAGAGACAGGGTGCACTATGGCTACACCTTC
>TRBJ2-3|.|.|TRBV5-4
CASSLSETPTDTQYF
TGTGCCAGCAGCTTGTCGGAAACTCCCACAGATACGCAGTATTTT
>TRBJ2-3|TRBD2|.|TRBV4-2
CASSPSGSGAYSDTQYF
TGTGCCAGCAGCCCGAGTGGGAGCGGGGCATATAGTGATACGCAGTATTTT
>TRBJ2-1|TRBD2|.|TRBV7-2
CASSRGEGQFF
TGTGCCAGCAGCCGCGGGGAGGGGCAGTTCTTC
>TRBJ2-7|TRBD1|.|TRBV6-2/TRBV6-3
CASSYSRDRLNF
TGTGCCAGCAGTTACTCGCGGGACAGGCTTAACTTC
>TRBJ1-1|.|.|TRBV6-8
CASSESGARNTEAFF
TGTGCCAGCAGCGAATCAGGGGCCCGTAACACTGAAGCTTTCTTT
>TRBJ1-1|.|few|TRBV11-2
CASSFRAEGAFF
TGTGCCAGCAGCTTCCGGGCCGAGGGGGCTTTCTTT
>TRBJ1-1|.|.|TRBV7-9
CASNSAPTGPHTEAFF
TGTGCCAGCAACTCCGCGCCAACGGGACCCCACACTGAAGCTTTCTTT
>TRBJ1-2|.|.|TRBV10-3
CAISESTVREFYTF
TGTGCCATCAGTGAGTCGACTGTTCGGGAATTCTACACCTTC
>TRBJ2-5|.|.|TRBV12-3/TRBV12-4
CASTQTKGGPGETQYF
TGTGCCAGCACCCAAACTAAGGGGGGGCCAGGGGAGACCCAGTACTTC
>TRBJ1-3|.|.|TRBV7-6
CASSPEGSGVRGNTIYF
TGTGCCAGCAGCCCAGAGGGATCGGGAGTGCGGGGAAACACCATATATTTT
>TRBJ1-5|.|few|TRBV28
CASSPRTGLQPQHF
TGTGCCAGCAGTCCGAGGACGGGTCTTCAGCCCCAGCATTTT
>TRBJ2-7|.|.|TRBV10-3
CAISLAENYEQYF
TGTGCCATCTCATTGGCGGAGAACTACGAGCAGTACTTC
>TRBJ2-3|.|few|TRBV6-1
CASSEVGIADTQYF
TGTGCCAGCAGTGAGGTGGGGATAGCAGATACGCAGTATTTT